The 22 T cell receptor beta chains presented below share a single source sample, sequenced in a study of shared T cell receptors in the human thymus. Measured with immunoSEQ multiplex PCR; TCRdb has only the in-frame clones, and not every one. The sample consists of roughly 500,000 clones, 75% to 85% of them appearing once. The same data also contributed to another study, on human thymus T cells.

Sample: thymocytes. The receptors were gathered from a boy less than two years old with a congenital heart defect.

The chain joins TRBV19 to TRBJ1-5; D ambiguous. Germline V gene data show CDR1 as LNHDA and CDR2 as SQIVND (reference sequence). V was trimmed by 4 bases and J by 4 bases, leaving 14 bases between them. This CDR3 has 15 residues. CDR3 region: CASSTAGDSNQPQHF. In DNA, the CDR3 is TGTGCCAGTAGTACCGCCGGGGATTCGAATCAGCCCCAGCATTTT.

A remark on this clone: Mismatch with germline at one junction end may stem from a read error. The chain employs TRBV7-9 and TRBJ2-7, with 9 positions matching TRBD2. Germline V lookup: CDR1 SEHNR, CDR2 FQNEAQ (reference sequence). CDR3 size: 14 residues. The DNA for the CDR3 is TGTGCCAGCAGCCATCTAGCGGGAAGATCCCTTTGGGTATTC. Translation: CASSHLAGRSLWVF.

This chain links TRBV19 with TRBJ1-1; 7 positions match TRBD1. The ends lost 9 bases at V and 1 base at J; junction bases unmatched: 8. Germline values: CDR1 LNHDA, CDR2 SQIVND (reference sequence). The CDR3 spans 14 residues. The CDR3 is CASTKGAKNTEAFF. The CDR3 region has the DNA TGTGCCAGCACTAAGGGGGCGAAGAACACTGAAGCTTTCTTT.

The chain is built from TRBV4-1 and TRBJ1-4; the D is unclear. The CDR3 runs 18 residues. Per germline, CDR1 MGHRA and CDR2 YSYEKL. Trimming pared 0 bases from V and 4 bases from J, leaving 18 bases between. CDR3 loop: CASSQEPSQAEGNEKLFF. The CDR3 DNA sequence: TGCGCCAGCAGCCAAGAACCTTCCCAGGCCGAGGGTAATGAAAAACTGTTTTTT.

The gene calls are TRBV6-4 and TRBJ2-1; 9 bases agree with TRBD2. The CDR3 is made up of 15 amino acids. Germline trimming cut 6 bases from V and 7 bases from J; bases unmatched to any gene: 10. CDR1 is MRHNA, CDR2 SNTAGT, per germline. CDR3 in amino acids: CASSPAREGLNEQFF. The CDR3 DNA reads TGTGCCAGCAGCCCCGCGCGGGAGGGCCTGAATGAGCAGTTCTTC.

The chain joins TRBV7-6 to TRBJ1-1; D is uncertain. The CDR3 runs to 16 residues. CDR1 is SGHVS, CDR2 FNYEAQ, per germline. The V end was cut by 5 bases, the J end by 0 bases, with 16 bases between. Here the CDR3 reads CASSRPVAGLNTEAFF. The CDR3 bases are TGTGCCAGCAGCCGTCCTGTGGCAGGCTTGAACACTGAAGCTTTCTTT.

The chain couples TRBV12-5 to TRBJ1-3, with TRBD1 matching 8 bases. Germline CDR1 and CDR2: LGHNT and FRNRAP. V was clipped by 1 base and J by 0 bases; unmatched bases: 8. The CDR3 runs 18 residues. The CDR3 region has the DNA TGTGCTAGTGGTTTGGGACAGGGGTCCCCCTGCTCTGGAAACACCATATATTTT. Encoded protein: CASGLGQGSPCSGNTIYF.

The J gene is TRBJ2-1, the V gene TRBV7-2; 7 bases line up with TRBD2. Germline V lookup: CDR1 SGHTA, CDR2 FQGNSA. V gave up 1 base and J gave up 8 bases; unmatched junction bases: 8. The CDR3 runs to 15 residues. The CDR3: CASSLGGGGSHEQFF. Here the CDR3 DNA reads TGTGCCAGCAGCTTAGGAGGAGGCGGGAGCCATGAGCAGTTCTTC. The variable domain in full, completed from reference TRBV7-2 and TRBJ2-1, reads GAGVSQSPSNKVTEKGKDVELRCDPISGHTALYWYRQSLGQGLEFLIYFQGNSAPDKSGLPSDRFSAERTGGSVSTLTIQRTQQEDSAVYLCASSLGGGGSHEQFFGPGTRLTVL.

V is TRBV30 and J is TRBJ2-5; 7 bases line up with TRBD2. The CDR3 covers 13 residues. The J segment lost 5 bases and the V segment lost 3 bases, leaving 6 bases of the junction unmatched. Germline CDR1 and CDR2: GTSNPN and SVGIG (reference sequence). CDR3 protein: CAWRSAGVETQYF. CDR3 bases: TGTGCCTGGAGATCGGCGGGAGTGGAGACCCAGTACTTC. Combining the CDR3 with reference TRBV30 and TRBJ2-5 gives the whole variable domain SQTIHQWPATLVQPVGSPLSLECTVEGTSNPNLYWYRQAAGRGLQLLFYSVGIGQISSEVPQNLSASRPQDRQFILSSKKLLLSDSGFYLCAWRSAGVETQYFGPGTRLLVL.

The chain couples TRBV5-1 to TRBJ1-4; the D is unclear. The germline V gene has CDR1 SGHRS and CDR2 YFSETQ. This CDR3 region has 16 residues. The V and J ends lost 4 bases and 8 bases respectively, with 21 bases between them. This chain's CDR3 is CASSQSKLGDWEKLFF. The CDR3 region has the DNA TGCGCCAGCAGCCAATCTAAACTCGGGGATTGGGAAAAACTGTTTTTT.

This chain uses TRBV6-5 with TRBJ2-7; D may be TRBD2 (6 bases). The CDR3 is 14 residues long. Germline lookup yields CDR1 MNHEY and CDR2 SVGAGI. Between the trimmed V and J ends, which lost 8 bases and 2 bases, there was a span of 16 bases. The chain's CDR3 is CASSSSGNPYEQYF. The CDR3 coding sequence is TGTGCCAGCTCCAGTAGCGGCAACCCCTACGAGCAGTACTTC.

This clone came up a few times. CDR3 sequence: CASIYQETQYF. The CDR3 bases are TGTGCCAGCATCTACCAAGAGACCCAGTACTTC. The chain combines TRBV27 with TRBJ2-5; D is uncertain. The CDR3 spans 11 residues. The V and J ends lost 7 bases and 0 bases respectively, with 3 bases between them. CDR1 MNHEY and CDR2 SMNVEV come from the germline V gene (reference sequence).

V is TRBV29-1 and J is TRBJ2-2, with D possibly TRBD1 on 5 matching bases. The CDR3 consists of 12 residues. Trimming took 5 bases from V and 7 from J, leaving 11 bases between them. The germline V gene encodes CDR1 SQVTM and CDR2 ANQGSEA. The CDR3 region has the DNA TGCAGCGTTTGTATTAGGGGCGGGGAGCTGTTTTTT. This gives the protein CSVCIRGGELFF.

The chain is built from TRBV19 and TRBJ2-3; D perhaps matches TRBD1 (6 bases). Germline V gives CDR1 LNHDA, CDR2 SQIVND (reference sequence). This CDR3 is 13 amino acids long. The V end lost 6 bases, the J end lost 1 base, and 8 bases lay between the germline ends. The CDR3 DNA reads as TGTGCCAGTAGCCGGACAGGCACAGATACGCAGTATTTT. Translating it yields CASSRTGTDTQYF.

This rearrangement joins TRBV6-4 to TRBJ2-3, with D perhaps TRBD1 (6 bases). Trimming removed 3 bases at V and 0 bases at J, with 13 bases between. This CDR3 region has 16 residues. Looked up from germline, CDR1 is MRHNA and CDR2 is SNTAGT. The CDR3, as DNA: TGTGCCAGCAGTGATCGCCGGACAGTTAGCACAGATACGCAGTATTTT. Translating it yields CASSDRRTVSTDTQYF.

This clone was seen only once. J is TRBJ2-3 and V is TRBV7-2; weak D call: TRBD2 (6 bases). V lost 4 bases and J 3 bases, leaving 8 bases between the germline ends. Germline V gene sequence: CDR1 SGHTA, CDR2 FQGNSA. This CDR3 has 13 amino acids. DNA for the CDR3: TGTGCCAGCAGCTCGGACTATACAGATACGCAGTATTTT. It translates to CASSSDYTDTQYF. The full variable domain, rest sourced from reference TRBV7-2 and TRBJ2-3, is GAGVSQSPSNKVTEKGKDVELRCDPISGHTALYWYRQSLGQGLEFLIYFQGNSAPDKSGLPSDRFSAERTGGSVSTLTIQRTQQEDSAVYLCASSSDYTDTQYFGPGTRLTVL.

The gene calls are TRBV7-4 and TRBJ2-1; 11 positions agree with TRBD2. Trimming cost V 4 bases and J 0 bases; bases outside gene matches: 11. The CDR3 runs 19 residues. CDR1 is SGHVT and CDR2 is SQSDAQ in the germline V gene. DNA for the CDR3: TGTGCCAGCAGCTACCCAGGGCCAACTAGCGGGAGCTCCTACAATGAGCAGTTCTTC. Its protein product is CASSYPGPTSGSSYNEQFF.

The CDR3: CASSQEWREGTDTQYF. The CDR3 region has the DNA TGCGCCAGCAGCCAAGAATGGCGGGAGGGAACAGATACGCAGTATTTT. This chain joins TRBV4-3 and TRBJ2-3, with 9 bases aligning to TRBD2. With 0 bases clipped from V and 3 bases from J, the junction kept 4 bases outside the gene matches. CDR1 is LGHNA and CDR2 is YSLEER in the germline V gene. The CDR3 totals 16 residues.

V gene TRBV27 combines with J gene TRBJ2-7; TRBD2 agrees at 8 bases. Germline CDR1 and CDR2: MNHEY and SMNVEV (reference sequence). Trimming removed 3 bases from V and 3 bases from J; junction bases left unmatched: 13. The CDR3 sequence is 17 residues long. The CDR3 loop is CASSFLPGGPWGYEQYF. CDR3 nucleotides: TGTGCCAGCAGTTTCCTTCCGGGAGGGCCCTGGGGCTACGAGCAGTACTTC.

The chain recombines TRBV7-3 with TRBJ2-3, with unresolved D. V was cut by 5 bases and J by 2 bases, with 14 bases left in between. Looked up from germline, CDR1 is SGHTA and CDR2 is FQGTGA. This CDR3 contains 15 residues. The CDR3 DNA follows: TGTGCCAGCAGCGACTTGCACGGTCCCACAGATACGCAGTATTTT. It yields the protein CASSDLHGPTDTQYF.

This clone was seen only once. The chain is built from TRBV9 and TRBJ2-3; D is uncertain. The CDR3 has 14 residues. The V gene's germline CDR1 is SGDLS and CDR2 YYNGEE. Trimming took 4 bases from V and 2 from J, leaving 11 bases between them. The CDR3 DNA sequence: TGTGCCAGCAGCCCCTCTCCCTACACAGATACGCAGTATTTT. Encoded protein: CASSPSPYTDTQYF.

This sequence joins TRBV7-2 and TRBJ2-5; 15 bases match TRBD2. J lost 5 bases, V lost 5 bases, and 12 bases had no gene match. This CDR3 has 18 amino acids. Germline CDR1 and CDR2: SGHTA and FQGNSA. CDR3 sequence (DNA): TGTGCCAGCAGCCCCCCCGGACTAGCGGGAGGGCCGGGGGAGACCCAGTACTTC. Its translation is CASSPPGLAGGPGETQYF.